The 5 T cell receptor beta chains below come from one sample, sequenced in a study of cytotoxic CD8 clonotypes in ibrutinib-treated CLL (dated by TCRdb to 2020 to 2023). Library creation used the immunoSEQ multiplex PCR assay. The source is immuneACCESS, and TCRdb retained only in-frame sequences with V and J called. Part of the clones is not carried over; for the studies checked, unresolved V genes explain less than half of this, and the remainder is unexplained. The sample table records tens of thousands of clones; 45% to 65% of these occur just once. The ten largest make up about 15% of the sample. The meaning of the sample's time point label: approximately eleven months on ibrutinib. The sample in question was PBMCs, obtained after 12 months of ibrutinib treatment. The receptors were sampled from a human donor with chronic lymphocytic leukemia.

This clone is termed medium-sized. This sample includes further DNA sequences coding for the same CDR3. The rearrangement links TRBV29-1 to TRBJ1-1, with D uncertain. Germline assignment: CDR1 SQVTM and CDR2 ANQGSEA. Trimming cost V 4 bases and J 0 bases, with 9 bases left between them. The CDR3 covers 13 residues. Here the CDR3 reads CSVGGGMNTEAFF. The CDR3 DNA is TGCAGCGTTGGTGGAGGGATGAACACTGAAGCTTTCTTT.

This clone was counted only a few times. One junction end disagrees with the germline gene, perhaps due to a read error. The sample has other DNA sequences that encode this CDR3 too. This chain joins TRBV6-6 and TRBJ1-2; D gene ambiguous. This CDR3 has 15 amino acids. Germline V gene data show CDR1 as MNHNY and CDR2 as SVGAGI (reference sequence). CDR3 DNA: TGTGCCAGCAGACAGTCTGGACGGCCCCTTTTAGGTCCTTCCTTC. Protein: CASRQSGRPLLGPSF.

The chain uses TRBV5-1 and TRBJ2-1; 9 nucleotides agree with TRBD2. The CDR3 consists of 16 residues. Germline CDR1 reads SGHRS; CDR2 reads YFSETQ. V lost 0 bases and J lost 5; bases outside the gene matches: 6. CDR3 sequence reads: CASSLGLAGYDNEQFF. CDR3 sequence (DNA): TGCGCCAGCAGCTTGGGTCTAGCGGGGTATGACAATGAGCAGTTCTTC.

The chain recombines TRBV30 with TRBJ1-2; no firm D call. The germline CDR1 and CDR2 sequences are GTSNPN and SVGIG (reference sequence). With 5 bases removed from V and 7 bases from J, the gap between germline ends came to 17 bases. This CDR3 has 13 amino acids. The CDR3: CAWLPVATGGYTF. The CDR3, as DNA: TGTGCCTGGCTCCCGGTCGCTACTGGTGGCTACACCTTC.

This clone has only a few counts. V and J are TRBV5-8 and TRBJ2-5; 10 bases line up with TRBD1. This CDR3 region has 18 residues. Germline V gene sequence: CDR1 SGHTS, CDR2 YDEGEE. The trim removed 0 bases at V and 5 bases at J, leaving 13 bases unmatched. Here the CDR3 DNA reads TGTGCCAGCAGCTTGGGCACATCAGGACAGGGGGTTGAGGAGACCCAGTACTTC. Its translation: CASSLGTSGQGVEETQYF.